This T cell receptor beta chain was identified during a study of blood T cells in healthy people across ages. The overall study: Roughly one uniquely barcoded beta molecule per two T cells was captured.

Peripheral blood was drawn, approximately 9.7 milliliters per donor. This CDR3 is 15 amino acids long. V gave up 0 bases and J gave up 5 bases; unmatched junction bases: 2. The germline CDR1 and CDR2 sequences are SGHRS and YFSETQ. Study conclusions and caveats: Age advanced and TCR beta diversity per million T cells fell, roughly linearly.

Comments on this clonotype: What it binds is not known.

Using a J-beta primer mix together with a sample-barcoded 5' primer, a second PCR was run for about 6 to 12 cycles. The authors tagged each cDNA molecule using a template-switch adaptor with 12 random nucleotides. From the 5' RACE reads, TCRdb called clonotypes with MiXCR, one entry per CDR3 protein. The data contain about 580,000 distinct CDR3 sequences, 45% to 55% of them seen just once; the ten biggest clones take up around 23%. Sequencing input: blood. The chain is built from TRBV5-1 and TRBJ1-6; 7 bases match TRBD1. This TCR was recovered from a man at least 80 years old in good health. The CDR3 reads CASSLAGTDNSPLHF. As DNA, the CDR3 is TGCGCCAGCAGCTTGGCCGGGACAGATAATTCACCCCTCCACTTT. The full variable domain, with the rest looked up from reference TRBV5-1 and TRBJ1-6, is KAGVTQTPRYLIKTRGQQVTLSCSPISGHRSVSWYQQTPGQGLQFLFEYFSETQRNKGNFPGRFSGRQFSNSRSEMNVSTLELGDSALYLCASSLAGTDNSPLHFGNGTRLTVT.